This entry describes one T cell receptor (beta chain). What it recognizes is unknown. This specimen belongs to a study of shared clonotypes between healthy human individuals. Notes on the study in general: In contrast to clonotypes shared by all four donors, non-shared clonotypes had lower generation probabilities.

The V segment lost 4 bases and the J segment 7 bases; nucleotides outside the gene matches: 8. Germline CDR1 reads SGHKS; CDR2 reads YYEKEE (reference sequence). This CDR3 is 15 amino acids long. Using immunoSEQ multiplex PCR, the repertoire was profiled, and TCRdb retains in-frame clones only, with some absent. The sample has 1.6 million or so clones, approximately 98.5% seen once. The sequence was obtained from a man in his thirties or forties in good health. The chain is built from TRBV5-5 and TRBJ2-1, with 10 bases matching TRBD2. The sequencing input was naive CD4+ T cells sorted from blood. Subset given: CD45RA+ positively selected. CDR3 bases: TGTGCCAGCAGCCAGACCGGGACTAGCGAAAATGAGCAGTTCTTC. It is translated as CASSQTGTSENEQFF.